This T cell receptor (beta chain) was documented in a study of T cell repertoires in ileal Crohn's disease. About the study: Postoperative therapy was given to about half: about ten thiopurines, roughly 18 anti-TNF agents. Each sample's TCRB immunosequencing used five hundred nanograms of biopsy DNA.

Time point noted: inflamed ileum from the surgical specimen. Whole-study findings and limits: Sorted CD8 T cells held more high-frequency clones than CD4.

The repertoire was sequenced with immunoSEQ multiplex PCR; TCRdb's copy has only in-frame clones and lacks some. The sample includes 15,000 to 20,000 clones, around 76% of them seen just once. As for this clone: What it binds is not known.

The CDR3 has 15 residues. CDR1 and CDR2 from the germline V gene are MNHNS and SASEGT. Trimming stripped 6 bases from V and 0 bases from J, with 12 bases between. The chain couples TRBV6-1 to TRBJ1-5; D gene unclear. The receptor's source is an adult with Crohn's disease. The specimen was ileal tissue. The CDR3 DNA reads TGTGCCAGCAGGGATAGGGTAGGTAGCAATCAGCCCCAGCATTTT. It is translated as CASRDRVGSNQPQHF.